Reported below is one T cell receptor (beta chain). Its antigen remains unknown. TCRdb reanalysed the 5' RACE reads using MiXCR and keeps one entry per CDR3 protein. This table has tens of thousands of distinct CDR3 sequences, approximately 24% appearing once. The CDR3 runs to 18 residues. Trimming took off 0 bases at V and 0 bases at J, with 15 bases between the two ends. The germline V gene has CDR1 MGHRA and CDR2 YSYEKL. Study results and caveats: In terms of TCR gene usage, tumor memory CD4+ T cells clustered together with blood and lymph node memory CD4+ cells, as well as with lymph node naive CD4+ cells. The larger cohort examined one V-J beta rearrangement, not whole repertoires.

The gene calls are TRBV4-1 and TRBJ2-1; D might be TRBD2 (6 bases). Sample: naive CD4+ T cells sorted from a lymph node. Indicated subset: naive CD4+ T cells, CD4+CD45RA+CD25-. The receptor comes from a female donor with breast cancer. CDR3 sequence reads: CASSQDIGGTRSYNEQFF. The CDR3 DNA reads TGCGCCAGCAGCCAAGACATAGGCGGGACCCGCTCCTACAATGAGCAGTTCTTC.